Below, one TCR beta chain is given with its context. This record comes from a study of blood T cell repertoires in COVID-19. In the study overall: The study drew acute and convalescent COVID-19 samples from the United States, Italy and Spain. T cells, B-cell-depleted T cells, or PBMCs provided the cDNA or gDNA that served as material.

Cohorts were determined from participant-reported clinical history. Germline V gene lookup returns CDR1 SEHNR and CDR2 FQNEAQ (reference sequence). The CDR3 contains 13 residues. The V gene lost 10 bases and the J gene lost 5 bases, with 15 bases spanning the gap. Profiling relied on immunoSEQ multiplex PCR, and the TCRdb table lists in-frame clones only, not all of them. This table holds 400,000 to 550,000 clones, 87% found once. This clonotype was sampled from a woman between 18 and 29 years old with acute COVID-19. The sequenced sample consisted of PBMCs or T cells enriched from blood (not recorded which). V and J are TRBV7-9 and TRBJ2-1, with D possibly TRBD1 on 5 matching bases. The CDR3: CAIQGSKNNEQFF. In DNA, the CDR3 is TGTGCCATTCAGGGCAGCAAGAACAATGAGCAGTTCTTC.